This T cell receptor beta chain was sequenced during a study of T cell responses to AZD1222 COVID-19 vaccine. Sequencing used immunoSEQ multiplex PCR; TCRdb keeps in-frame clones, though not all of them. The table lists roughly 55,000 clones, around 90% of them singletons. The specimen comprised peripheral blood, sampled on day 0 of AZD1222 vaccination. This clonotype was obtained from an adult in good health.

CDR3 bases: TGTGCCAGCAGCCTTGAGTTGGCAGATACGCAGTATTTT. It translates to CASSLELADTQYF. The chain combines TRBV6-4 with TRBJ2-3; D is undetermined. Germline V CDR1 and CDR2: MRHNA, SNTAGT. The CDR3 loop spans 13 amino acids. The ends were cut back, 6 bases at V and 4 bases at J, with 11 bases in the middle.